This TCR beta chain was retrieved from a study of shared clonotypes between healthy human individuals. Positive CCR7 selection of CD45RO-negative cells yielded the naive CD8 cells, and terminally differentiated effector memory CD45RA+ cells were excluded. Trimming cost V 4 bases and J 2 bases, with 15 bases left between them. Per germline, CDR1 SGHDN and CDR2 FVKESK. The CDR3 extends over 15 amino acids. Turning to this clone: Its antigen is undetermined.

Every subset had its genomic DNA shared out evenly among several immunoSEQ plates. Sequencing used immunoSEQ multiplex PCR; TCRdb keeps in-frame clones, though not all of them. Seen here are approximately 2,000,000 clones, roughly 93% observed once, and the top ten hold about 1.7%. General study findings and limits: Naive CD4 clonotypes overlapped across several donors at roughly 5.1%. The genetic and exposure-history diversity represented was limited by few donors.

The origin of this receptor is a man younger than 35 in good health. Some clones in this sample may be carry-over from other donors' samples. The source material was naive CD8+ T cells from PBMCs. The J gene is TRBJ2-7, the V gene TRBV14; no firm D call. CDR3 sequence reads: CASSPIRVYPYEQYF. The CDR3 DNA sequence: TGTGCCAGCAGCCCAATAAGGGTTTACCCCTACGAGCAGTACTTC. Supplemented by reference TRBV14 and TRBJ2-7, the full variable domain reads EAGVTQFPSHSVIEKGQTVTLRCDPISGHDNLYWYRRVMGKEIKFLLHFVKESKQDESGMPNNRFLAERTGGTYSTLKVQPAELEDSGVYFCASSPIRVYPYEQYFGPGTRLTVT.